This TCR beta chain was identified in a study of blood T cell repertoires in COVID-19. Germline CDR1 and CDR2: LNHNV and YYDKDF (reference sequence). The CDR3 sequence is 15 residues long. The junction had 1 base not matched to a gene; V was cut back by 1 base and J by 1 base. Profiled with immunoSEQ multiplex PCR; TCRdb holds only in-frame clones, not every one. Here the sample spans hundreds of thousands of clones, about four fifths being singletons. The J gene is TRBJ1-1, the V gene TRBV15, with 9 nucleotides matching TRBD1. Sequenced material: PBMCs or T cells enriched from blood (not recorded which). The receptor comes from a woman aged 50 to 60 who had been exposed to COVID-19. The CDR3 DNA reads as TGTGCCACCAGCAGAGGGGGACAGGGGAACACTGAAGCTTTCTTT. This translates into CATSRGGQGNTEAFF.